A single sample is the source of the 32 T cell receptor beta chains below, sequenced in a study of CD4 and CD8 cells across lung adenocarcinoma regions. TCRdb redid the calling of the PCR reads with MiXCR, one entry per CDR3 protein. The sample consists of about 11,000 distinct CDR3 sequences, approximately 63% of them appearing once. Sequenced material: CD8+ T cells from the margin of a lung tumor. These receptors came from a male donor with lung adenocarcinoma. The CD4 and CD8 labels of this study may be unreliable.

The V and J genes are TRBV6-1 and TRBJ2-1, with 7 bases aligning to TRBD2. After removal of 2 bases from V and 4 bases from J, the junction contained 5 bases not matched to a gene. Per germline, CDR1 MNHNS and CDR2 SASEGT. This CDR3 comprises 15 residues. CDR3 in amino acids: CASSESGTTYNEQFF. In nucleotides, the CDR3 is TGTGCCAGCAGTGAAAGCGGGACCACTTACAATGAGCAGTTCTTC.

This clonotype was found a few times. V usage is TRBV27 and J usage is TRBJ1-2; D is ambiguous. Germline lookup yields CDR1 MNHEY and CDR2 SMNVEV (reference sequence). V dropped 3 bases and J dropped 5 bases, with 10 bases sitting between them. The CDR3 covers 13 residues. CDR3 coding DNA: TGTGCCAGCAGTTTGAACGGTGGATATGGCTACACCTTC. Encoded protein: CASSLNGGYGYTF.

Remarks on this clonotype: A read error may produce the germline difference seen at one junction end. The chain links TRBV6-1 to TRBJ2-1; tentatively, D is TRBD1 or TRBD2 (6 bases each). Per germline, CDR1 MNHNS and CDR2 SASEGT. This CDR3 region has 15 residues. CDR3 nucleotides: TGTGCCAGGGGGCACGGGAGTGGGGGCGCAGAGACCCAGTATTTC. This codes for CARGHGSGGAETQYF.

The sample holds a few counts of this clonotype. The chain employs TRBV11-3 and TRBJ2-3; TRBD1 matches at 12 bases. The CDR3 contains 14 residues. Unmatched junction bases numbered 7, after V lost 5 bases and J lost 10 bases. The germline V gene has CDR1 SGHNT and CDR2 YENEEA. The DNA for the CDR3 is TGTGCCAGCAGCCCCGGGACAGGGGGCTTGGCGCAGTATTTT. Translated: CASSPGTGGLAQYF.

The table lists this clonotype with a count of one. This chain joins TRBV27 and TRBJ1-1; maybe TRBD1 (5 bases). Trimming left V 6 bases short and J 2 bases short, with 7 bases between. The germline V gene has CDR1 MNHEY and CDR2 SMNVEV (reference sequence). The CDR3 runs 12 residues. DNA of the CDR3: TGTGCCAGCAGGACAGCCAACACTGAAGCTTTCTTT. This translates into CASRTANTEAFF.

By proportion, this clonotype is medium-sized. The chain carries TRBV6-1 and TRBJ2-2; D is ambiguous. The CDR3 is 12 residues long. Germline assignment: CDR1 MNHNS and CDR2 SASEGT. The V gene lost 7 bases and the J gene lost 6 bases, with 9 bases spanning the gap. The CDR3 nucleotides are TGTGCCAGCAACGTGTTCCCCGGGGAGCTGTTTTTT. It encodes CASNVFPGELFF.

J is TRBJ2-5 and V is TRBV10-3; 9 nucleotides align to TRBD2. CDR1 is ENHRY, CDR2 SYGVKD, per germline. The CDR3 loop spans 14 amino acids. The CDR3 reads CAGSGAGGPETQYF. CDR3 bases: TGTGCGGGGAGCGGGGCGGGAGGGCCAGAGACCCAGTACTTC.

This clonotype has ten or more counts. This chain uses TRBV6-4 with TRBJ2-2, with TRBD1 matching over 10 bases. This CDR3 region has 17 residues. The germline V gene has CDR1 MRHNA and CDR2 SNTAGT. Trimming cost V 6 bases and J 0 bases; bases outside gene matches: 7. CDR3 protein: CASSRSGTGANTGELFF. DNA of the CDR3: TGTGCCAGCAGCCGCTCCGGGACAGGGGCGAACACCGGGGAGCTGTTTTTT.

The chain has TRBV11-1 and TRBJ2-1; 13 bases line up with TRBD2. CDR1 SGHAT and CDR2 FQDESV come from the germline V gene (reference sequence). This CDR3 comprises 16 residues. The trim removed 8 bases at V and 6 bases at J, leaving 10 bases unmatched. CDR3 in amino acids: CASQDPGTSGANEQFF. In DNA, the CDR3 is TGTGCCAGCCAGGACCCCGGGACTAGCGGGGCCAATGAGCAGTTCTTC.

This sequence joins TRBV6-5 and TRBJ1-2; 8 nucleotides line up with TRBD1. Germline V CDR1 and CDR2: MNHEY, SVGAGI. The CDR3 loop spans 14 amino acids. The J segment lost 7 bases and the V segment lost 0 bases, leaving 4 bases of the junction unmatched. The CDR3 nucleotides are TGTGCCAGCAGTTACTCGAGGACAGGGACTGGCTACACCTTC. The encoded protein is CASSYSRTGTGYTF.

The table lists this clonotype with many counts. The rearrangement uses TRBV6-1 and TRBJ1-2; TRBD1 might be the D (5 bases). The V and J ends lost 1 base and 4 bases respectively, with 10 bases between them. Per the germline V gene, CDR1 is MNHNS and CDR2 is SASEGT. The CDR3 has 14 residues. In DNA, the CDR3 is TGTGCCAGCAGTGAAGGGGGACGGACCTATGGCTACACCTTC. It encodes CASSEGGRTYGYTF.

The chain employs TRBV6-1 and TRBJ2-3; D possibly corresponds to TRBD1 (5 bases). Germline V gives CDR1 MNHNS, CDR2 SASEGT. This CDR3 has 16 residues. CDR3 sequence reads: CLSRPSTRRGTDIQYF. CDR3 nucleotide sequence: TGTCTCAGCAGGCCCTCGACGAGAAGGGGCACAGACATTCAGTATTTT.

This clonotype was detected ten times or more. The J gene is TRBJ2-3, the V gene TRBV25-1, with TRBD2 as a possible D gene (6 bases). This CDR3 has 16 residues. Germline V CDR1 and CDR2: MGHDK, SYGVNS. V lost 1 base and J lost 3, with 14 bases in between. The DNA for the CDR3 is TGTGCCAGCAGTGAATTGAGGAGGGTCCCAACAGATACGCAGTATTTT. Amino acids: CASSELRRVPTDTQYF. The full variable domain, with the rest looked up from reference TRBV25-1 and TRBJ2-3, is EADIYQTPRYLVIGTGKKITLECSQTMGHDKMYWYQQDPGMELHLIHYSYGVNSTEKGDLSSESTVSRIRTEHFPLTLESARPSHTSQYLCASSELRRVPTDTQYFGPGTRLTVL.

The V and J genes are TRBV6-5 and TRBJ2-1; D perhaps matches TRBD2 (5 bases). The J call is doubtful: the DNA matches TRBJ2-5 better. CDR3 size: 15 residues. The V gene's germline CDR1 is MNHEY and CDR2 SVGAGI. The CDR3 is CARGYGERGPETQYF. DNA of the CDR3: TGTGCCAGGGGTTACGGGGAACGTGGCCCAGAGACCCAGTACTTC.

This clonotype has more than one count but fewer than ten. The genes are TRBV10-1 and TRBJ2-5; perhaps TRBD1 as D (6 bases). The J call may not be correct, given that the DNA end is closer to TRBJ2-7. Germline values: CDR1 WNHNN, CDR2 SYGVQD (reference sequence). The CDR3 contains 16 residues. In DNA, the CDR3 is TGCGCCAGCAGTGTAACAGGGTACTATATTGGGTACGAGCAGTACTTC. Its protein is CASSVTGYYIGYEQYF.

The CDR3 DNA reads as TGTGCCAGGGGGATAGTGGGCCGAGCGGAAGAGACCCAGTACTTC. Translation: CARGIVGRAEETQYF. The chain joins TRBV6-1 to TRBJ2-5; possible D gene TRBD2, 5 bases. The CDR3 length is 15 residues. The V and J ends lost 9 bases and 3 bases respectively, with 20 bases between them. Germline loops: CDR1 MNHNS, CDR2 SASEGT.

This clonotype was counted at least ten times. The chain employs TRBV10-1 and TRBJ2-5; 13 bases match TRBD2. Germline CDR1 is WNHNN and CDR2 is SYGVQD (reference sequence). The CDR3 contains 12 residues. V was pared by 4 bases and J by 10 bases, with 0 bases of the junction left unmatched. DNA for the CDR3: TGCGCCAGCAGTGGACTAGCGGGAGGCCAGTACTTC. Protein: CASSGLAGGQYF.

This chain uses TRBV5-1 with TRBJ2-1; 9 bases agree with TRBD2. V lost 3 bases, J lost 5 bases, and 9 bases stayed unmatched. This CDR3 region has 16 residues. CDR1 is SGHRS and CDR2 is YFSETQ in the germline V gene. CDR3 DNA sequence: TGCGCCAGCAGCTCGACCGGGACTAGCCGTGACAATGAGCAGTTCTTC. Residues: CASSSTGTSRDNEQFF. The full variable domain, with the rest looked up from reference TRBV5-1 and TRBJ2-1, is KAGVTQTPRYLIKTRGQQVTLSCSPISGHRSVSWYQQTPGQGLQFLFEYFSETQRNKGNFPGRFSGRQFSNSRSEMNVSTLELGDSALYLCASSSTGTSRDNEQFFGPGTRLTVL.

This clonotype was detected a few times. The chain uses TRBV6-1 and TRBJ2-3, with a possible D match to TRBD2 (6 bases). CDR1 is MNHNS and CDR2 is SASEGT in the germline V gene. V was clipped by 0 bases and J by 4 bases, with 14 bases between them. This CDR3 is 16 amino acids long. Written as DNA, the CDR3 is TGTGCCAGCAGTGAAGCGCCGCGGGGATGGGCAGATACGCAGTATTTT. The encoded protein is CASSEAPRGWADTQYF.

The V and J genes are TRBV4-1 and TRBJ1-5; D perhaps matches TRBD1 (5 bases). V lost 0 bases to trimming and J lost 1 base, with 10 bases between them. Per germline, CDR1 MGHRA and CDR2 YSYEKL. The CDR3 length is 16 residues. CDR3 nucleotide sequence: TGCGCCAGCAGCCAAGAACCCGACAGAAGCAATCAGCCCCAGCATTTT. Its protein product is CASSQEPDRSNQPQHF.

There are many counts of this clonotype. The rearrangement links TRBV25-1 to TRBJ2-1; a weak D match, TRBD1 (6 bases). V was trimmed by 5 bases and J by 0 bases, leaving 17 bases between them. The V gene's germline CDR1 is MGHDK and CDR2 SYGVNS. CDR3 size: 17 residues. The CDR3 here is CASSPLGQSSSYNEQFF. CDR3 bases: TGTGCCAGCAGTCCCCTCGGACAGTCCTCCTCCTACAATGAGCAGTTCTTC. The full variable domain, rest sourced from reference TRBV25-1 and TRBJ2-1, is EADIYQTPRYLVIGTGKKITLECSQTMGHDKMYWYQQDPGMELHLIHYSYGVNSTEKGDLSSESTVSRIRTEHFPLTLESARPSHTSQYLCASSPLGQSSSYNEQFFGPGTRLTVL.

On this clonotype itself: A clone one base away is much larger, so this may be a read error. The chain is built from TRBV14 and TRBJ2-2; D might be TRBD2 (5 bases). The germline CDR1 and CDR2 sequences are SGHDN and FVKESK. The CDR3 is made up of 14 amino acids. CDR3 coding DNA: TGTGCCAGCAGCGCCAGGAGCGGCACCGGGGAGCTGTTGTTT. It encodes CASSARSGTGELLF.

The V call is TRBV12-3 or TRBV12-4, the J call TRBJ1-1; 7 bases are a match to TRBD1. With 6 bases clipped from V and 3 bases from J, the junction kept 7 bases outside the gene matches. The CDR3 extends over 14 amino acids. The CDR3 DNA reads as TGTGCCAGCAGCTTCAGGGACAGCCACACTGAAGCTTTCTTT. It yields the protein CASSFRDSHTEAFF.

DNA of the CDR3: TGTGCCAGCAGTGAAGTGGAGCCGACCCAGTACTTC. Translation: CASSEVEPTQYF. V gene TRBV6-1 combines with J gene TRBJ2-3; D remains ambiguous. The J call may be wrong; the DNA end is better matched by TRBJ2-5. Germline V gene sequence: CDR1 MNHNS, CDR2 SASEGT. The CDR3 is 12 amino acids.

The chain joins TRBV6-1 to TRBJ1-1; D is unresolved. V shed 7 bases and J shed 4 bases, with 10 bases lying between them. The CDR3 totals 12 residues. Per the germline V gene, CDR1 is MNHNS and CDR2 is SASEGT. In nucleotides, the CDR3 is TGTGCCAGCACGTGGGTTCTCACTGAAGCTTTCTTT. As protein: CASTWVLTEAFF.

With respect to this clonotype: Germline and junction disagree at one end, which may indicate a read error. This chain joins TRBV6-1 and TRBJ2-4; the D gene could be TRBD1 or TRBD2 (5 bases each). This CDR3 comprises 16 residues. Germline V CDR1 and CDR2: MNHNS, SASEGT. Here the CDR3 DNA reads TGTGCCAGCAGTGAAGCGGGGACGTGGGTCAGAAACACGCAGTATTTC. Translation gives CASSEAGTWVRNTQYF.

The chain recombines TRBV9 with TRBJ2-2; TRBD2 agrees at 7 bases. J lost 5 bases, V lost 2 bases, and 9 bases had no gene match. From germline, CDR1 is SGDLS and CDR2 YYNGEE. The length of the CDR3 is 16 residues. CDR3 residues: CASSVPSGVWTGELFF. The CDR3, as DNA: TGTGCCAGCAGCGTCCCTAGCGGAGTGTGGACCGGGGAGCTGTTTTTT.

Concerning this clonotype: One end of the junction fails to match germline, which may point to a read error. This chain connects TRBV10-2 to TRBJ2-3; no reliable D call. The CDR3 is made up of 13 amino acids. The germline V gene has CDR1 WSHSY and CDR2 SAAADI. The chain's CDR3 is CASGMSARDTQYF. In DNA form, the CDR3 reads TGCGCCAGCGGGATGTCAGCCAGAGATACGCAGTATTTC.

This clonotype has ten or more counts. The chain is built from TRBV5-1 and TRBJ2-1; no definite D call. The germline gives CDR1 SGHRS, CDR2 YFSETQ. The CDR3 runs 12 residues. The V end was cut by 4 bases, the J end by 10 bases, with 12 bases between. CDR3: CASSPSGREQFF. The DNA of the CDR3 is TGCGCCAGCAGCCCCAGTGGGCGGGAGCAGTTCTTC.

The chain couples TRBV10-2 to TRBJ2-2; the match to TRBD2 covers 12 bases. The J call is doubtful: the DNA matches TRBJ2-3 better. The CDR3 runs to 19 residues. Germline V CDR1 and CDR2: WSHSY, SAAADI. The CDR3 spells CASSESGTSGLVGGGKQYF. For the CDR3, the DNA is TGCGCCAGCAGTGAGTCCGGGACTAGCGGGCTCGTGGGGGGAGGTAAGCAGTATTTT.

This clonotype was recorded a few times. V is TRBV6-1 and J is TRBJ1-1; 7 bases agree with TRBD1. The CDR3 consists of 13 residues. Germline V gives CDR1 MNHNS, CDR2 SASEGT. Unmatched junction bases numbered 1, after V lost 6 bases and J lost 0 bases. The CDR3 DNA is TGTGCCAGCAGGGGACAGCTGAACACTGAAGCTTTCTTT. Translated: CASRGQLNTEAFF.

In the case of this clonotype: Relative to the germline gene, one junction end is altered; a read error may explain this. The chain combines TRBV6-1 with TRBJ2-4, with D perhaps TRBD2 (5 bases). CDR3 length: 13 amino acids. Looked up from germline, CDR1 is MNHNS and CDR2 is SASEGT. In DNA, the CDR3 is TGTGCCAGCAGTCAGAGGGCCACAGACATGCAGTATTTC. It is translated as CASSQRATDMQYF.